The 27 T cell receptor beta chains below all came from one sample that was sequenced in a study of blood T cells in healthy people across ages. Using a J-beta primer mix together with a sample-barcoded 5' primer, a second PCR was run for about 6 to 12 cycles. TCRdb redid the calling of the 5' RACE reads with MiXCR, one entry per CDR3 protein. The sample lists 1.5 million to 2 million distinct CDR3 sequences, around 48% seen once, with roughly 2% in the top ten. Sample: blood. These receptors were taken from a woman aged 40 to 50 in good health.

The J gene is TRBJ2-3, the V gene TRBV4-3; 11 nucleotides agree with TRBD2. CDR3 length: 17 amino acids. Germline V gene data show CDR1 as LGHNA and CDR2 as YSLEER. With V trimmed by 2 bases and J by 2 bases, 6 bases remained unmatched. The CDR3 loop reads CASSQRSSGGTTDTQYF. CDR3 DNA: TGCGCCAGCAGCCAACGATCTAGCGGGGGGACCACAGATACGCAGTATTTT.

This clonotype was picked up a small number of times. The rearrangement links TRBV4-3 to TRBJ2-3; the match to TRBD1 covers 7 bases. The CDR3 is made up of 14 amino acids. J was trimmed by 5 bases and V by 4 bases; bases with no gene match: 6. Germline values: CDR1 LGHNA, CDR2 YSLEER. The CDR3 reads CASSPDQGEDTQYF. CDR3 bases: TGCGCCAGCAGCCCAGACCAGGGGGAAGATACGCAGTATTTT.

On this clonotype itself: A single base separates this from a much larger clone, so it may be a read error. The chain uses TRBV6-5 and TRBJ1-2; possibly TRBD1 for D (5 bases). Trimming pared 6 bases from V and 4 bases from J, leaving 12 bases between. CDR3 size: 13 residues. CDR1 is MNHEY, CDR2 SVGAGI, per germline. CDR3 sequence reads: CASSRGGRYGYTF. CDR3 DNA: TGTGCCAGCAGCCGGGGCGGACGCTATGGCTACACCTTC.

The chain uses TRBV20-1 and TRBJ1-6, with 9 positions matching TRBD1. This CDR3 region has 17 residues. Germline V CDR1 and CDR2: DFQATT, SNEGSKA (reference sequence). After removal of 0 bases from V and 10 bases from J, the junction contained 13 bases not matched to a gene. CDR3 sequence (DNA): TGCAGTGCTAGAGACCCAGGCCGGGACAGGGAGGCCTCACCCCTCCACTTT. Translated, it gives CSARDPGRDREASPLHF.

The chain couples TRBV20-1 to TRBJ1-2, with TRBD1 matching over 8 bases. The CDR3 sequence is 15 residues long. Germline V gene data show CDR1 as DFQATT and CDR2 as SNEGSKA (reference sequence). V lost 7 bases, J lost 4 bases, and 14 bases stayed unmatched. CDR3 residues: CSGIEDRVSVYGYTF. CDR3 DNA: TGCAGTGGGATTGAGGACAGGGTCTCGGTCTATGGCTACACCTTC.

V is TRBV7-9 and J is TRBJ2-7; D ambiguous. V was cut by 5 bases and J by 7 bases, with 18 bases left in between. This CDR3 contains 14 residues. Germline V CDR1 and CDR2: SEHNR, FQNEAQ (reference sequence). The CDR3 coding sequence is TGTGCCAGCAGCCCCCTTGGGTCGGTGGGGGAGCAGTACTTC. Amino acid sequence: CASSPLGSVGEQYF. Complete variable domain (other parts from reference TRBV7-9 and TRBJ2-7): DTGVSQNPRHKITKRGQNVTFRCDPISEHNRLYWYRQTLGQGPEFLTYFQNEAQLEKSRLLSDRFSAERPKGSFSTLEIQRTEQGDSAMYLCASSPLGSVGEQYFGPGTRLTVT.

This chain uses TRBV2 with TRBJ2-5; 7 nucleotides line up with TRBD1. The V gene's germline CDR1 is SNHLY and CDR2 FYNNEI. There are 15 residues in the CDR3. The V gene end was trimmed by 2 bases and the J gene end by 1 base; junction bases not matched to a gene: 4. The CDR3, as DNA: TGTGCCAGCAGTGAAACAGGGGTGCCCCAAGAGACCCAGTACTTC. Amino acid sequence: CASSETGVPQETQYF.

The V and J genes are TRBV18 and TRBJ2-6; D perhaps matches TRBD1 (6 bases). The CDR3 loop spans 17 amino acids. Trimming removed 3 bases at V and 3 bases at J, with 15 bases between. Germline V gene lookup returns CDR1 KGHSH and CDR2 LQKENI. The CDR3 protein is CASSPYPGVGGANVLTF. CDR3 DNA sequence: TGTGCCAGCTCACCCTACCCAGGGGTAGGTGGGGCCAACGTCCTGACTTTC.

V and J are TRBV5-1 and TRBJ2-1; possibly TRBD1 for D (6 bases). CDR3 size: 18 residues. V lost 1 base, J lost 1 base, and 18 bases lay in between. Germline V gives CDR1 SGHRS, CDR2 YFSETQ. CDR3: CASSLIAGTGQSYNEQFF. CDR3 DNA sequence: TGCGCCAGCAGCTTGATTGCTGGAACAGGGCAGTCCTACAATGAGCAGTTCTTC. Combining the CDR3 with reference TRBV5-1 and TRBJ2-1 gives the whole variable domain KAGVTQTPRYLIKTRGQQVTLSCSPISGHRSVSWYQQTPGQGLQFLFEYFSETQRNKGNFPGRFSGRQFSNSRSEMNVSTLELGDSALYLCASSLIAGTGQSYNEQFFGPGTRLTVL.

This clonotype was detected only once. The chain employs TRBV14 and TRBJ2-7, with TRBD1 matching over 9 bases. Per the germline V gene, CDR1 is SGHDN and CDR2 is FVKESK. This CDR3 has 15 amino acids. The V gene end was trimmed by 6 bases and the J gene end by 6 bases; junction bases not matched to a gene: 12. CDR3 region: CASSKTTGGWGEQYF. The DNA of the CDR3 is TGTGCCAGCAGTAAGACGACAGGGGGTTGGGGCGAGCAGTACTTC.

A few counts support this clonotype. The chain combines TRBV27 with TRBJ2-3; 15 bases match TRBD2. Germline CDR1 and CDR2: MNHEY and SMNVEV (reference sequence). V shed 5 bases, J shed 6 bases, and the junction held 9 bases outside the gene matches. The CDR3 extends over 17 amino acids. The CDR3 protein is CASSPSGGTSGGDTQYF. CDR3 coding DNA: TGTGCCAGCAGTCCCTCCGGAGGGACTAGCGGGGGGGATACGCAGTATTTT.

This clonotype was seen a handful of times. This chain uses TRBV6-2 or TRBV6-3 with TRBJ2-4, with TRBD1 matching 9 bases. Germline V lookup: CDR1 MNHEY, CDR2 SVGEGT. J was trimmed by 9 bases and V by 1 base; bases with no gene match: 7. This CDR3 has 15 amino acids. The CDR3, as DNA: TGTGCCAGCAGTTACTACCCGGACAGGGGTGGCATTCAGTACTTC. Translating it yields CASSYYPDRGGIQYF.

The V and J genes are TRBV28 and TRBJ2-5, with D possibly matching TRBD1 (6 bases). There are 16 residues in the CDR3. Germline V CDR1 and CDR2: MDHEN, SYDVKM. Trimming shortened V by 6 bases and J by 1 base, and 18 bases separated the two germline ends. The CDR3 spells CASSFPFGTTQETQYF. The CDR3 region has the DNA TGTGCCAGCAGCTTTCCCTTCGGGACAACCCAAGAGACCCAGTACTTC. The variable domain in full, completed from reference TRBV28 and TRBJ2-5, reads DVKVTQSSRYLVKRTGEKVFLECVQDMDHENMFWYRQDPGLGLRLIYFSYDVKMKEKGDIPEGYSVSREKKERFSLILESASTNQTSMYLCASSFPFGTTQETQYFGPGTRLLVL.

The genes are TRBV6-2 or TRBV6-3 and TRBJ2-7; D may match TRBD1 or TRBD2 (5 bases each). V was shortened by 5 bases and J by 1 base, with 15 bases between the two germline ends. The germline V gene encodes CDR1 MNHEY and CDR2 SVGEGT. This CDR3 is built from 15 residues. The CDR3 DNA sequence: TGTGCCAGCAGTAAGGACTCGGGACGGTCCTACGAGCAGTACTTC. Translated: CASSKDSGRSYEQYF.

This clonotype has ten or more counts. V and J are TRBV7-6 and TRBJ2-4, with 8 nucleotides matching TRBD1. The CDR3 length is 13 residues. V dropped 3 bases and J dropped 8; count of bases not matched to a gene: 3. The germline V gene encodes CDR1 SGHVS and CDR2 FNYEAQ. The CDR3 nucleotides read TGTGCCAGCAGCTTCGGACAGGGAGACATTCAGTACTTC. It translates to CASSFGQGDIQYF.

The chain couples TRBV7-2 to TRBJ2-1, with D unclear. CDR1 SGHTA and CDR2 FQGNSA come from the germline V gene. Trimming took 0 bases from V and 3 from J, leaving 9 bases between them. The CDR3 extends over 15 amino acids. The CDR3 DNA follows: TGTGCCAGCAGCTTAGCGCCGGTCTTCTACAATGAGCAGTTCTTC. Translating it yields CASSLAPVFYNEQFF.

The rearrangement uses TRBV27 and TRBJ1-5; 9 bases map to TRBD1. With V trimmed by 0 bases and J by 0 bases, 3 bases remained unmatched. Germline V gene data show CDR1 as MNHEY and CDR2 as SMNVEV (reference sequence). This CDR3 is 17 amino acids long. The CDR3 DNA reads TGTGCCAGCAGTTTATCAGGGACAGGGAATAGCAATCAGCCCCAGCATTTT. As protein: CASSLSGTGNSNQPQHF.

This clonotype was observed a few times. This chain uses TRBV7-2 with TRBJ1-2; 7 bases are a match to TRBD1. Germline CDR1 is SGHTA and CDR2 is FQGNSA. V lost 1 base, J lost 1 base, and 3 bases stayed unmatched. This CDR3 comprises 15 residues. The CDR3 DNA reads TGTGCCAGCAGCTTAGACGGGACAGATAACTATGGCTACACCTTC. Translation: CASSLDGTDNYGYTF.

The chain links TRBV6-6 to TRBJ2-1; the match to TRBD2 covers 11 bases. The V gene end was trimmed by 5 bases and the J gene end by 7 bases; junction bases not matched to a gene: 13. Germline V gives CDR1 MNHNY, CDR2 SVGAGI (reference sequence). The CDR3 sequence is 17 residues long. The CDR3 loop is CASSLLPLAGGLNEQFF. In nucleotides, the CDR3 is TGTGCCAGCAGTCTACTCCCGCTAGCGGGGGGACTTAATGAGCAGTTCTTC.

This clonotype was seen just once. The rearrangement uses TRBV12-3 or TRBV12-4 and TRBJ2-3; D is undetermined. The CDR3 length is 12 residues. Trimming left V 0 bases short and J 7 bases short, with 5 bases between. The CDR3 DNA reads TGTGCCAGCAGTTTAGCGAAATATACGCAGTATTTT. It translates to CASSLAKYTQYF.

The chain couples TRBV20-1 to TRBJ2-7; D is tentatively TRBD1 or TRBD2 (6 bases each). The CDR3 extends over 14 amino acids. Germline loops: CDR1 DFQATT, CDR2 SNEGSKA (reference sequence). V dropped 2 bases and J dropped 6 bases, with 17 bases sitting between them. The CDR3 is CSARRPGAGGEQYF. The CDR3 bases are TGCAGTGCTAGACGACCGGGGGCCGGGGGCGAGCAGTACTTC.

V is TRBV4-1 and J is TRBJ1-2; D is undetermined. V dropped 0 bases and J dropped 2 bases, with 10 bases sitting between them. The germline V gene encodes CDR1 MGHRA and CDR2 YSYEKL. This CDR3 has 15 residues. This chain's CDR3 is CASSQEAETNYGYTF. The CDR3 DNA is TGCGCCAGCAGCCAAGAGGCAGAGACGAACTATGGCTACACCTTC.

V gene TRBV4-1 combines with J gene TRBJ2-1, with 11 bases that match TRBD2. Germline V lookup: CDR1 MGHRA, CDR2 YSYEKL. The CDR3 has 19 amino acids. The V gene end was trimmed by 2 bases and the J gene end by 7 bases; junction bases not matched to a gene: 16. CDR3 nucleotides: TGCGCCAGCAGCCAACTGTGGGGTAGCGGGGGGGCCGTAGAGAATGAGCAGTTCTTC. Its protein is CASSQLWGSGGAVENEQFF.

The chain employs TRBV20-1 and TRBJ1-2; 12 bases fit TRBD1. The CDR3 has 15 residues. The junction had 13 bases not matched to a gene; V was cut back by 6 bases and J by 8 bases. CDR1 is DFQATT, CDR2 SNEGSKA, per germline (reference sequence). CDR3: CSAIEGGQGAKGYTF. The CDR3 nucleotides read TGCAGTGCGATAGAAGGGGGACAGGGGGCGAAGGGCTACACCTTC.

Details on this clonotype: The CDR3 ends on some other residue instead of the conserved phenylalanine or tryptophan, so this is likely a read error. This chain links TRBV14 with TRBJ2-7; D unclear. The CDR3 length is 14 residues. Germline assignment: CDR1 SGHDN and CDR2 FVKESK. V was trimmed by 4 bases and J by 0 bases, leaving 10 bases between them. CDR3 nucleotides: TGTGCCAGCAGCCGGACGGAGAGCTCCTACGAGCAGTACTTA. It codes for CASSRTESSYEQYL.

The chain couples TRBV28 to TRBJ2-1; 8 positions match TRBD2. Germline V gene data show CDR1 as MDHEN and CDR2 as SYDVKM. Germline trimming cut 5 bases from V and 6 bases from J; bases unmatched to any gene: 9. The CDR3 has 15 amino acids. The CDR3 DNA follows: TGTGCCAGCAGTACCAGCGGGGGCCTTCTCAATGAGCAGTTCTTC. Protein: CASSTSGGLLNEQFF. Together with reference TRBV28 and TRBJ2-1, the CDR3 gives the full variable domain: DVKVTQSSRYLVKRTGEKVFLECVQDMDHENMFWYRQDPGLGLRLIYFSYDVKMKEKGDIPEGYSVSREKKERFSLILESASTNQTSMYLCASSTSGGLLNEQFFGPGTRLTVL.

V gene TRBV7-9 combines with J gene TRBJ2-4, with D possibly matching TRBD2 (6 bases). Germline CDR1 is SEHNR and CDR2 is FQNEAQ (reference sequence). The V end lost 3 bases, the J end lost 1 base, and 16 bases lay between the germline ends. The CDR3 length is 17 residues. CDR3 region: CASSLGAGYSAKNIQYF. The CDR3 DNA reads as TGTGCCAGCAGCTTGGGTGCGGGGTATTCTGCCAAAAACATTCAGTACTTC.